The present TCR beta chain was sequenced within a study of tissue T cells after allogeneic stem cell transplantation. To note about this clone: Its cognate antigen is unknown. Mouse names are used for the genes. The CDR3 end is not reached by the read, which stops 1 residue before it; the germline J gene fills it in.

The ends were cut back, 0 bases at V and 0 bases at J, with 8 bases in the middle. This CDR3 is built from 16 residues. Germline V gene lookup returns CDR1 KGHTA and CDR2 FRNEEI. Findings and limits, study-wide: Limitations included a small, clinically heterogeneous cohort and limited sampling depth. Motif-based clustering found tissue-specific repertoire signatures shared across patients, though few clones were shared.

Only in-frame clones appear in the TCRdb table, and some are missing; sequencing was by immunoSEQ multiplex PCR. Found here are more than 45,000 clones, around 73% of them singletons; the top ten hold roughly 0.66%. Sequences were obtained from sorted cells pooled from one or two spleens. The clonotype comes from a pool of C57BL/6 mice in good health. The rearrangement links TRBV24 to TRBJ1-4; D ambiguous. The CDR3 bases that were read are TGTGCCAGCAGTCTGTATCCGACGGTTTCCAACGAAAGATTATTT. This gives the protein CASSLYPTVSNERLF. The whole CDR3 is CASSLYPTVSNERLFF.